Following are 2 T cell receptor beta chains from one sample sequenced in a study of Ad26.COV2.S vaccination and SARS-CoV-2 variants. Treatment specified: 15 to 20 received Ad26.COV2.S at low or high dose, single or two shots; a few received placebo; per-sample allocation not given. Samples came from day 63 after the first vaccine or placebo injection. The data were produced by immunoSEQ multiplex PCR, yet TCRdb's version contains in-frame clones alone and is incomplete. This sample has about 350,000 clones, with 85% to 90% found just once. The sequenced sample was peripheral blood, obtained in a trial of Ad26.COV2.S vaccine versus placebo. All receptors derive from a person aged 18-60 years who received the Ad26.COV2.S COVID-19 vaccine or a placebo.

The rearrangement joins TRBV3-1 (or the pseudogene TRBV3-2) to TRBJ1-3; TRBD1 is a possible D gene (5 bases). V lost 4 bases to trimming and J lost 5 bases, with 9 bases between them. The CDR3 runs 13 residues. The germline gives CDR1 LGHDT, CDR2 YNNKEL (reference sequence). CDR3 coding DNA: TGTGCCAGCAGCCCCTCAGGGAGAAACACCATATATTTT. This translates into CASSPSGRNTIYF.

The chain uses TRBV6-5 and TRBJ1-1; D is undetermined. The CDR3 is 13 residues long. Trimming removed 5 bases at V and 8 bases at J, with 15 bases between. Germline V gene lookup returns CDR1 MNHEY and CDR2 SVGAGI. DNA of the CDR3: TGTGCCAGCAGTACATTCCCGAGCTCCGAAGCTTTCTTT. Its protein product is CASSTFPSSEAFF.